One and the same sample provided the 10 T cell receptor beta chains below, sequenced in a study of sequential checkpoint blockade in melanoma. Sequenced by immunoSEQ multiplex PCR; TCRdb stores in-frame clones only, minus some. The repertoire holds about 3,500 clones, with more than 15% as singletons. Treatment meaning: randomized to nivolumab then ipilimumab (arm A) or the reverse (arm B). Specimen: tumor tissue (inferred from file names), collected from a patient given nivolumab and ipilimumab in sequence. Receptors were obtained from a human donor with melanoma.

This clone is termed medium-sized (0.01 to 0.1%). The chain employs TRBV6-7 and TRBJ2-7, with no clear D. TRBV6-7 is annotated as an ORF whose role is uncertain. Between the trimmed V and J ends, which lost 4 bases and 6 bases, there was a span of 7 bases. This CDR3 is built from 11 residues. CDR3 in amino acids: CASSSGREQYF. The CDR3, as DNA: TGTGCCAGCAGTTCGGGCCGCGAGCAGTACTTC.

V gene TRBV30 combines with J gene TRBJ1-5, with 8 bases fitting TRBD1. From germline, CDR1 is GTSNPN and CDR2 SVGIG (reference sequence). J was trimmed by 0 bases and V by 7 bases; bases with no gene match: 11. The CDR3 covers 16 residues. This chain's CDR3 is CAFSVGQGFSNQPQHF. The DNA for the CDR3 is TGTGCCTTTTCGGTCGGACAGGGCTTTAGCAATCAGCCCCAGCATTTT.

This clone qualifies as medium-sized (0.01 to 0.1%). Here the CDR3 DNA reads TGTGCCAGCAGTGTGTACGAAACAGGGCTCCAAGCTTTCTTT. Encoded protein: CASSVYETGLQAFF. The rearrangement joins TRBV6-8 to TRBJ1-1; a weak D match, TRBD1 (6 bases). Germline V gene data show CDR1 as MNHGY and CDR2 as SAAAGT. The ends were cut back, 5 bases at V and 9 bases at J, with 19 bases in the middle. The CDR3 is 14 residues long.

This clone was observed a few times. The chain joins TRBV12-5 to TRBJ2-1; TRBD2 matches 9 bases. V shed 0 bases, J shed 10 bases, and the junction held 22 bases outside the gene matches. The CDR3 extends over 20 amino acids. CDR1 is LGHNT, CDR2 FRNRAP, per germline. The CDR3 reads CASGLVLGLAGSPTTREQFF. CDR3 coding DNA: TGTGCTAGTGGTTTGGTACTGGGTCTAGCGGGATCTCCTACTACAAGAGAGCAGTTCTTC.

The V and J genes are TRBV4-1 and TRBJ1-2; perhaps TRBD1 as D (6 bases). V lost 4 bases and J lost 4, with 13 bases in between. The CDR3 runs 14 residues. Germline CDR1 is MGHRA and CDR2 is YSYEKL. The CDR3 nucleotides are TGCGCCAGCAGCCGGGAAGCAGGGGCCTATGGCTACACCTTC. It codes for CASSREAGAYGYTF.

The chain employs TRBV30 and TRBJ2-1; 9 nucleotides line up with TRBD2. The CDR3 is made up of 13 amino acids. Germline CDR1 and CDR2: GTSNPN and SVGIG (reference sequence). V dropped 8 bases and J dropped 1; count of bases not matched to a gene: 3. The CDR3 protein is CAGTSRSYNEQFF. CDR3 nucleotides: TGTGCCGGGACTAGCCGGTCCTACAATGAGCAGTTCTTC.

There are a few counts of this clone. The rearrangement joins TRBV28 to TRBJ2-5; 10 bases match TRBD2. Unmatched junction bases numbered 16, after V lost 4 bases and J lost 5 bases. The CDR3 extends over 18 amino acids. Germline V lookup: CDR1 MDHEN, CDR2 SYDVKM. The CDR3 sequence: CASSSESAAGGPRETQYF. Here the CDR3 DNA reads TGTGCCAGCAGTTCCGAGAGCGCAGCGGGAGGGCCGCGTGAGACCCAGTACTTC.

V is TRBV5-1 and J is TRBJ1-4; D unresolved. The CDR3 has 15 residues. Deletions cut 0 bases from V and 3 bases from J, with 9 bases between. Germline V CDR1 and CDR2: SGHRS, YFSETQ. The CDR3 protein is CASSLGVGANEKLFF. CDR3 nucleotide sequence: TGCGCCAGCAGCTTGGGGGTCGGGGCTAATGAAAAACTGTTTTTT.

The V and J genes are TRBV6-8 and TRBJ1-1, with TRBD1 as a possible D gene (5 bases). With 8 bases removed from V and 5 bases from J, the gap between germline ends came to 24 bases. Germline lookup yields CDR1 MNHGY and CDR2 SAAAGT. There are 16 residues in the CDR3. CDR3 nucleotides: TGTGCCAGCTCCGATCCAGGGATGGGTTTCCGGACTGAAGCTTTCTTT. It specifies CASSDPGMGFRTEAFF.

The DNA for the CDR3 is TGCAGCGTTGAATTTGCAGGGTTCCAAGAGACCCAGTACTTC. This gives the protein CSVEFAGFQETQYF. This rearrangement joins TRBV29-1 to TRBJ2-5, with TRBD1 as a possible D gene (5 bases). The CDR3 has 14 amino acids. V lost 2 bases, J lost 1 base, and 11 bases lay in between. Per germline, CDR1 SQVTM and CDR2 ANQGSEA.